This T cell receptor (beta chain) was identified during a study of T cell responses to AZD1222 COVID-19 vaccine. Study-level results: A reported finding is that nearly half of spike-specific TCRs target unmutated variant regions. Following two doses of AZD1222, Spike-specific TCR breadth and depth rose.

Assay: immunoSEQ multiplex PCR; the TCRdb copy retains only in-frame clones and omits some. Of under 150,000 clones detected, 80% to 90% appear once; the ten largest clones hold roughly 8.9%. The sample holds a few counts of this clone. Antigen: not known. CDR3 length equals 18 residues. V lost 0 bases and J lost 1, with 17 bases in between. Germline V gene lookup returns CDR1 SGDLS and CDR2 YYNGEE. The sequencing used peripheral blood, collected on day 0 of AZD1222 vaccination. This sequence was found in an adult in good health. The gene calls are TRBV9 and TRBJ1-5; weak D call: TRBD1 (5 bases). The CDR3 region is CASSVARGCRWSNQPQHF. Here the CDR3 DNA reads TGTGCCAGCAGCGTAGCTAGGGGATGCAGATGGAGCAATCAGCCCCAGCATTTT.